One and the same sample provided the 6 T cell receptor beta chains below, sequenced in a study of blood T cells in healthy people across ages. For the second PCR, which ran for about 7 to 12 cycles, a sample-barcoded 5' primer and a J-beta primer mix were used. TCRdb re-analysed the 5' RACE reads in MiXCR, keeping a single row per CDR3 protein. The sample contains over 950,000 distinct CDR3 sequences, roughly 51% of which appear only once. What was sequenced was blood. These receptors were obtained from a woman aged 55-69 years in good health.

The chain couples TRBV27 to TRBJ2-7; 14 bases fit TRBD2. Trimming removed 7 bases from V and 3 bases from J; junction bases left unmatched: 17. Germline V gene sequence: CDR1 MNHEY, CDR2 SMNVEV (reference sequence). The CDR3 is 19 residues long. In nucleotides, the CDR3 is TGTGCCAGCACCAGAGCCGGGACTAGCGGGAGTTTCGGCTACTACGAGCAGTACTTC. Translating gives CASTRAGTSGSFGYYEQYF.

The chain employs TRBV20-1 and TRBJ1-5; tentatively, D is TRBD1 (6 bases). CDR3 length: 16 residues. The V end was cut by 0 bases, the J end by 3 bases, with 15 bases between. Germline V gene sequence: CDR1 DFQATT, CDR2 SNEGSKA (reference sequence). CDR3 in DNA: TGCAGTGCTAGAGATCTCGCCGGGGGCTCCAATCAGCCCCAGCATTTT. Translating gives CSARDLAGGSNQPQHF.

The rearrangement joins TRBV9 to TRBJ2-7; D possibly corresponds to TRBD2 (6 bases). Judging by the DNA end, TRBJ2-5 fits better; the J call may be wrong. The V gene's germline CDR1 is SGDLS and CDR2 YYNGEE. This CDR3 region has 14 residues. This CDR3 reads CASSAPGGAETQYF. Written as DNA, the CDR3 is TGTGCCAGCAGCGCCCCCGGAGGGGCAGAGACCCAGTACTTC.

The chain employs TRBV7-2 and TRBJ1-6, with 7 bases lining up with TRBD1. Trimming cost V 7 bases and J 6 bases; bases outside gene matches: 6. Germline CDR1 reads SGHTA; CDR2 reads FQGNSA. The CDR3 covers 14 residues. The CDR3 sequence is CASTDRVTNSPLHF. DNA for the CDR3: TGTGCCAGCACAGACAGGGTGACTAATTCACCCCTCCACTTT.

The chain recombines TRBV6-2 or TRBV6-3 with TRBJ1-5, with TRBD1 as a possible D gene (6 bases). The germline CDR1 and CDR2 sequences are MNHEY and SVGEGT. The CDR3 covers 14 residues. The V and J ends lost 4 bases and 3 bases respectively, with 10 bases between them. CDR3 sequence (DNA): TGTGCCAGCAGTTCGGACAGCCCCAATCAGCCCCAGCATTTT. This translates into CASSSDSPNQPQHF.

The chain joins TRBV24-1 to TRBJ2-1; 10 bases are shared with TRBD2. This CDR3 contains 17 residues. V trimming: 4 bases; J trimming: 0 bases; junction bases outside the gene matches: 5. Germline lookup yields CDR1 KGHDR and CDR2 SFDVKD. DNA for the CDR3: TGTGCCACCAGTGACCTAGCGGGAGAGAGCTCCTACAATGAGCAGTTCTTC. Translated: CATSDLAGESSYNEQFF.